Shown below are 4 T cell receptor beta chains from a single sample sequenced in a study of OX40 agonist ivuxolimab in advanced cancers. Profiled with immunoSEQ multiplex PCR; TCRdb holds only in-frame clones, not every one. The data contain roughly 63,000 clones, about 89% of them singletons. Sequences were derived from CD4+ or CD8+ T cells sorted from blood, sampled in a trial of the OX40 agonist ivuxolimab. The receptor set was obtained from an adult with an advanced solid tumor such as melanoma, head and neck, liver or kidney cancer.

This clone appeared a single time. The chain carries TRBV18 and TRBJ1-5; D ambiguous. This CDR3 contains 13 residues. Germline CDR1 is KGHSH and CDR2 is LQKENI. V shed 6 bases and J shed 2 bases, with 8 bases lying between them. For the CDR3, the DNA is TGTGCCAGCTCCGATCGACGCAATCAGCCCCAGCATTTT. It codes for CASSDRRNQPQHF. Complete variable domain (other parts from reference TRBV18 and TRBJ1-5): NAGVMQNPRHLVRRRGQEARLRCSPMKGHSHVYWYRQLPEEGLKFMVYLQKENIIDESGMPKERFSAEFPKEGPSILRIQQVVRGDSAAYFCASSDRRNQPQHFGDGTRLSIL.

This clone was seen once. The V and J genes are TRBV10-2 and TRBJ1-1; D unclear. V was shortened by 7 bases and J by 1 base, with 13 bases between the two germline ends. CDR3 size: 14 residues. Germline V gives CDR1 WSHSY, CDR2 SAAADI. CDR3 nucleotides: TGCGCCAGCAAGGGAGGACCTCGGAACACTGAAGCTTTCTTT. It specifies CASKGGPRNTEAFF.

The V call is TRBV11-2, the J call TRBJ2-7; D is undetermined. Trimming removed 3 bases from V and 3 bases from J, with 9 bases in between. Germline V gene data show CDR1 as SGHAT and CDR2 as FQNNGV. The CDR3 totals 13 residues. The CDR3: CASSLRELYEQYF. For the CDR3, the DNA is TGTGCCAGCAGCTTGAGAGAGCTCTACGAGCAGTACTTC.

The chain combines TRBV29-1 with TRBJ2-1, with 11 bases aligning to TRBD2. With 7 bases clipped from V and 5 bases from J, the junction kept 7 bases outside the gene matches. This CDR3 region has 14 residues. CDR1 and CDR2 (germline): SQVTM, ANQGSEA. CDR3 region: CSAAGTSGNNEQFF. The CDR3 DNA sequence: TGCAGCGCCGCCGGGACTAGCGGTAACAATGAGCAGTTCTTC.